This TCR beta chain was obtained from a study of blood T cell repertoires in COVID-19. Study-level information: The cDNA or gDNA used as material had been derived from T cells, B-cell-depleted T cells, or PBMCs.

The authors' processing: Nucleated cell number was recorded as an estimate derived from reference gene primer amplification. Assay used: immunoSEQ multiplex PCR; TCRdb lists only in-frame clones, some missing. V and J calls and clone size are copied from that table; D and trimming were computed from the DNA. Of about 180,000 clones in the sample, around 80% were seen once. The CDR3 has 14 residues. Deletions cut 4 bases from V and 6 bases from J, with 16 bases between. Germline lookup yields CDR1 SGHRS and CDR2 YFSETQ. The sequenced material came from peripheral blood. This sequence joins TRBV5-1 and TRBJ1-2; D unresolved. The TCR sequence derives from a human donor in a cohort sampled during active COVID-19. CDR3 region: CASSLGGLRDGYTF. DNA of the CDR3: TGCGCCAGCAGCCTGGGAGGGCTCCGGGATGGCTACACCTTC.